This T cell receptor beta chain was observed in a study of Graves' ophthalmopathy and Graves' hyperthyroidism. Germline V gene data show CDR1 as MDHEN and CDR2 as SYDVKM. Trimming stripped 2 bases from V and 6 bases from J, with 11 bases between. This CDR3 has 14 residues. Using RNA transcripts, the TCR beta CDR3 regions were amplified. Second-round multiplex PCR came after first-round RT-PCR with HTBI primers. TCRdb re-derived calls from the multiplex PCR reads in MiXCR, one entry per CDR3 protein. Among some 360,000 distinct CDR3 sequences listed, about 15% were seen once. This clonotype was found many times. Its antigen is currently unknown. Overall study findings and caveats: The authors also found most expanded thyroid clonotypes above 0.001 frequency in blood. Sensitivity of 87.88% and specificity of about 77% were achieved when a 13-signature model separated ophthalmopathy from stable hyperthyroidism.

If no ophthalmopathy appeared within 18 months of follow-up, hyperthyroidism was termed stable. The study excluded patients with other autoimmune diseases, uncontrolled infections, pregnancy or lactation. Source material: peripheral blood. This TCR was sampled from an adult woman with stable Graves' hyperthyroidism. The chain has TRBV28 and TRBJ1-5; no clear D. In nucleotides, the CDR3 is TGTGCCAGCAGTTTAGCGGGGTGGAGTCAGCCCCAGCATTTT. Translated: CASSLAGWSQPQHF.